The 17 T cell receptor beta chains presented below share a single source sample, sequenced in a study of T cells in Graves' hyperthyroidism and ophthalmopathy. It was RNA transcripts that yielded the amplified TCR beta CDR3 regions. The TCR CDR3 first-round RT-PCR relied on the HTBI primer set. Using its own MiXCR run on the multiplex PCR reads, TCRdb lists one record per CDR3 protein. The sample has approximately 870,000 distinct CDR3 sequences, over 35% seen once. The sequencing input was blood. The receptor source for this set is a man younger than 35 with Graves' hyperthyroidism.

V and J are TRBV12-5 and TRBJ1-6; no definite D call. Germline loops: CDR1 LGHNT, CDR2 FRNRAP. The CDR3 is made up of 15 amino acids. The DNA of the CDR3 is TGTGCCAGCAGTTTGGAGACCCGGGCTAATTCACCCCTCCACTTT. The encoded protein is CASSLETRANSPLHF.

This clonotype has just a few counts. J is TRBJ2-7 and V is TRBV7-8; 8 bases align to TRBD1. CDR3 length equals 15 residues. V trimming: 1 base; J trimming: 2 bases; junction bases outside the gene matches: 4. The germline V gene has CDR1 SGHVS and CDR2 FQNEAQ. CDR3 sequence: CASSLEGQETYEQYF. CDR3 in DNA: TGTGCCAGCAGCTTAGAGGGACAGGAGACCTACGAGCAGTACTTC.

This clonotype was observed at least ten times. The J gene is TRBJ2-7, the V gene TRBV19; a possible D gene is TRBD2 (5 bases). The CDR3 length is 15 residues. The V end lost 3 bases, the J end lost 3 bases, and 15 bases lay between the germline ends. Germline loops: CDR1 LNHDA, CDR2 SQIVND (reference sequence). CDR3: CASSMSNEGGYEQYF. CDR3 bases: TGTGCCAGTAGTATGAGTAATGAGGGTGGCTACGAGCAGTACTTC.

A note on this clonotype: One end of the junction varies from germline; a read error may be responsible. The V and J genes are TRBV10-3 and TRBJ1-5; D gene ambiguous. Germline CDR1 is ENHRY and CDR2 is SYGVKD. CDR3 size: 15 residues. In DNA form, the CDR3 reads TGTGCCAGCAGTGAGTCGGCAGGCCGCAATCAGCCCCAGCATTTT. Its protein is CASSESAGRNQPQHF.

The chain carries TRBV7-9 and TRBJ2-2; 7 positions agree with TRBD1. The CDR3 sequence is 16 residues long. V dropped 9 bases and J dropped 2; count of bases not matched to a gene: 12. CDR1 SEHNR and CDR2 FQNEAQ come from the germline V gene (reference sequence). CDR3 residues: CASSKKQGINTGELFF. The CDR3 nucleotides are TGTGCCAGTAGTAAGAAACAGGGGATCAACACCGGGGAGCTGTTTTTT.

This clonotype was observed once. V and J are TRBV7-9 and TRBJ2-2; possibly TRBD1 for D (5 bases). The V end lost 4 bases, the J end lost 3 bases, and 15 bases lay between the germline ends. The germline V gene has CDR1 SEHNR and CDR2 FQNEAQ (reference sequence). The CDR3 loop spans 16 amino acids. The CDR3 is CASSSLSWGHTGELFF. The DNA for the CDR3 is TGTGCCAGCAGCTCCCTATCTTGGGGCCACACCGGGGAGCTGTTTTTT.

About this clonotype itself: This could be a read error, since a much larger clone is one nucleotide away. The chain combines TRBV10-3 with TRBJ2-2; D perhaps matches TRBD1 (5 bases). From germline, CDR1 is ENHRY and CDR2 SYGVKD. The CDR3 spans 16 residues. The CDR3 DNA reads TGTGCCAGCAGTGGTGGTTCTCAGGGATCTGCCGGGGAGCTGTTTTTT. Its translation: CASSGGSQGSAGELFF.

The chain is built from TRBV12-3 or TRBV12-4 and TRBJ1-5, with a weak D call TRBD1 (5 bases). The CDR3 covers 15 residues. The germline V and J ends were trimmed by 7 bases and 2 bases, with 15 bases remaining between them. The CDR3 protein is CASTSGPGGNQPQHF. The CDR3 DNA reads as TGTGCCAGCACGTCGGGGCCGGGGGGCAATCAGCCCCAGCATTTT.

V usage is TRBV6-1 and J usage is TRBJ2-7; D is undetermined. Germline CDR1 reads MNHNS; CDR2 reads SASEGT. V dropped 5 bases and J dropped 5 bases, with 10 bases sitting between them. This CDR3 comprises 12 residues. The CDR3 nucleotides are TGTGCCAGCAGTAGCGAGGCGGACGAGCAGTACTTC. This encodes CASSSEADEQYF.

This clonotype was counted at least ten times. The chain couples TRBV7-2 to TRBJ1-3, with TRBD1 as a possible D gene (6 bases). Trimming pared 2 bases from V and 3 bases from J, leaving 8 bases between. Per the germline V gene, CDR1 is SGHTA and CDR2 is FQGNSA. The CDR3 contains 14 residues. In DNA form, the CDR3 reads TGTGCCAGCAGCTTACGCAGGGGTGGAAACACCATATATTTT. Translating gives CASSLRRGGNTIYF.

This clonotype was seen at least ten times. The genes are TRBV24-1 and TRBJ1-4, with a tentative D call TRBD1 (6 bases). Trimming pared 3 bases from V and 5 bases from J, leaving 15 bases between. The CDR3 has 16 residues. Germline CDR1 KGHDR, CDR2 SFDVKD. CDR3 bases: TGTGCCACCAGTGATCCCCGCCAGGGGCGCAATGAAAAACTGTTTTTT. Its translation: CATSDPRQGRNEKLFF.

This clonotype was observed many times. V and J are TRBV29-1 and TRBJ1-1; unclear D gene. V shed 4 bases and J shed 7 bases, with 10 bases lying between them. The CDR3 consists of 11 residues. Per the germline V gene, CDR1 is SQVTM and CDR2 is ANQGSEA. The CDR3 reads CSVGTSGEAFF. The DNA of the CDR3 is TGCAGCGTTGGGACCTCGGGTGAAGCTTTCTTT.

This sequence joins TRBV7-9 and TRBJ2-7; 13 bases align to TRBD2. The CDR3 consists of 16 residues. CDR1 SEHNR and CDR2 FQNEAQ come from the germline V gene (reference sequence). Trimming took 4 bases from V and 2 from J; bases not matched to a gene: 5. CDR3 sequence (DNA): TGTGCCAGCAGCTCATGGACTAGCGGGGGAACCTACGAGCAGTACTTC. Amino acid sequence: CASSSWTSGGTYEQYF.

This clonotype occurred a few times. This chain uses TRBV10-3 with TRBJ1-2; D is uncertain. The germline gives CDR1 ENHRY, CDR2 SYGVKD. The CDR3 sequence is 14 residues long. The germline V and J ends were trimmed by 0 bases and 5 bases, with 10 bases remaining between them. The CDR3 is CAISESAPEYGYTF. In DNA form, the CDR3 reads TGTGCCATCAGTGAGTCGGCCCCTGAATATGGCTACACCTTC.

V is TRBV6-5 and J is TRBJ1-2; 8 bases agree with TRBD1. CDR3 length equals 18 residues. V gave up 6 bases and J gave up 2 bases; unmatched junction bases: 17. CDR1 and CDR2 (germline): MNHEY, SVGAGI. The CDR3 DNA reads as TGTGCCAGCAGCCTATCCGGGACAGGATACCCTCTAAACTATGGCTACACCTTC. Amino acid sequence: CASSLSGTGYPLNYGYTF.

This chain links TRBV19 with TRBJ2-7, with D hard to call. CDR1 is LNHDA and CDR2 is SQIVND in the germline V gene (reference sequence). V gave up 5 bases and J gave up 3 bases, with 17 bases separating them. The CDR3 length is 15 residues. This chain's CDR3 is CASSFEGGFGYEQYF. CDR3 in DNA: TGTGCCAGTAGTTTTGAAGGCGGATTTGGCTACGAGCAGTACTTC. The full variable domain, in which reference TRBV19 and TRBJ2-7 provide the parts outside the CDR3, is DGGITQSPKYLFRKEGQNVTLSCEQNLNHDAMYWYRQDPGQGLRLIYYSQIVNDFQKGDIAEGYSVSREKKESFPLTVTSAQKNPTAFYLCASSFEGGFGYEQYFGPGTRLTVT.

V usage is TRBV7-9 and J usage is TRBJ1-4; D remains ambiguous. The CDR3 contains 15 residues. With 4 bases removed from V and 8 bases from J, the gap between germline ends came to 17 bases. CDR1 and CDR2 from the germline V gene are SEHNR and FQNEAQ (reference sequence). The CDR3 sequence is CASSSSSGSPEKLFF. The DNA of the CDR3 is TGTGCCAGCAGCTCATCAAGCGGCAGCCCGGAAAAACTGTTTTTT.